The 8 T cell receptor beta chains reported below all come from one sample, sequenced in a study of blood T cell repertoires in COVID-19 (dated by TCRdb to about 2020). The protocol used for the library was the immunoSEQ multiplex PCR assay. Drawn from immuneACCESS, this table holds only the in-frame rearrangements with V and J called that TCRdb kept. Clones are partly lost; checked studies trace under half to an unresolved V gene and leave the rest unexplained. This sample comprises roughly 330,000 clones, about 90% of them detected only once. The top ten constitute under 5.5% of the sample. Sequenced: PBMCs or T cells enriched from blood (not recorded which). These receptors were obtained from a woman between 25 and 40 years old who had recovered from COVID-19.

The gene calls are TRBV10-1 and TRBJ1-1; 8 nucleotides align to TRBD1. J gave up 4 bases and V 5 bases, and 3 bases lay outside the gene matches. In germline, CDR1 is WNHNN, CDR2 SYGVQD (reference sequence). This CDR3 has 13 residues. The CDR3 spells CASSTTGGTEAFF. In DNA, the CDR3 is TGCGCCAGCAGTACAACAGGGGGCACTGAAGCTTTCTTT.

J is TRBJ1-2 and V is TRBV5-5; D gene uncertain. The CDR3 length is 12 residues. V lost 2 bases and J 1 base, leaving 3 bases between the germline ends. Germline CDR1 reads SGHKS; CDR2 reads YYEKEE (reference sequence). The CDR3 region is CASSFGNYGYTF. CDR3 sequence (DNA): TGTGCCAGCAGCTTCGGTAACTATGGCTACACCTTC.

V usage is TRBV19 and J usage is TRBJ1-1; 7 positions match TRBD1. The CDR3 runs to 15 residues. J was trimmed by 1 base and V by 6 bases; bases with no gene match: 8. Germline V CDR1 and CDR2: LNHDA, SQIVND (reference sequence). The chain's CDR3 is CASRRKGQANTEAFF. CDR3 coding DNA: TGTGCCAGTAGGAGAAAAGGACAGGCGAACACTGAAGCTTTCTTT. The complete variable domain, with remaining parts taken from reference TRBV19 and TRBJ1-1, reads DGGITQSPKYLFRKEGQNVTLSCEQNLNHDAMYWYRQDPGQGLRLIYYSQIVNDFQKGDIAEGYSVSREKKESFPLTVTSAQKNPTAFYLCASRRKGQANTEAFFGQGTRLTVV.

CDR3 amino acids: CASSLEGAEDEQFF. The CDR3 DNA sequence: TGCGCCAGCAGCTTGGAGGGGGCCGAGGATGAGCAGTTCTTC. J is TRBJ2-1 and V is TRBV5-1; 7 bases match TRBD1. V lost 0 bases to trimming and J lost 8 bases; unmatched junction nucleotides: 5. CDR1 and CDR2 from the germline V gene are SGHRS and YFSETQ. The CDR3 is 14 residues long.

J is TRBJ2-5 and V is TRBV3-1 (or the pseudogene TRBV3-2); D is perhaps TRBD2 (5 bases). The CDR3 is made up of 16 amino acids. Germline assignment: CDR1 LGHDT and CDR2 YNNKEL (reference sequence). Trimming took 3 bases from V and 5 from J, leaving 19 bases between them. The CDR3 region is CASSQEDSLSGETQYF. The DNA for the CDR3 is TGTGCCAGCAGCCAGGAGGACTCCTTAAGTGGGGAGACCCAGTACTTC.

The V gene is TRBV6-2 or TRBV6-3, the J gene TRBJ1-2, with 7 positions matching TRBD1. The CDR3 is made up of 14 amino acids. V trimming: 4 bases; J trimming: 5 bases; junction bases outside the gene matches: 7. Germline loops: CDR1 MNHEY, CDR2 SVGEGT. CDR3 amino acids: CASSFGDSSYGYTF. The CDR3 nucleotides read TGTGCCAGCAGTTTCGGGGACAGCTCTTATGGCTACACCTTC.

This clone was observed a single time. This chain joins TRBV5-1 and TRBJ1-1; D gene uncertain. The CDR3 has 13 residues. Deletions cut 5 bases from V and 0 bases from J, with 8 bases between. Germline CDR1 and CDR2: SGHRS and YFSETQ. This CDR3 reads CASSLDMNTEAFF. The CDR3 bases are TGCGCCAGCAGTTTAGATATGAACACTGAAGCTTTCTTT.

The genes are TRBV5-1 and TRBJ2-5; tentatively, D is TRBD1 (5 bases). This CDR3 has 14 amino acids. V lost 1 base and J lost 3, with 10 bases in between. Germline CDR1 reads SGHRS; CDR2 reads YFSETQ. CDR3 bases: TGCGCCAGCAGCTTGTGGGGCAGGGAAGAGACCCAGTACTTC. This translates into CASSLWGREETQYF.